Reported below is one TCR beta chain. Its antigen is unidentified. Trimming removed 2 bases from V and 6 bases from J, with 11 bases in between. The CDR3 consists of 12 residues. In germline, CDR1 is GTSNPN, CDR2 SVGIG (reference sequence). Assay used: immunoSEQ multiplex PCR; TCRdb lists only in-frame clones, some missing. This sample carries under 130,000 clones, 88% of them seen once, and the ten largest clones take around 8.4%. The data were obtained in a study of T cell responses to AZD1222 COVID-19 vaccine. Study context: Second-dose timings of about 4 or about 12 weeks were pooled.

Study-wide points: Recipients of two AZD1222 doses showed rising Spike-specific TCR breadth and depth. Reportedly, close to half of spike-specific TCRs are directed against unmutated variant regions.

The chain is built from TRBV30 and TRBJ2-7; D is ambiguous. The origin of this receptor is an adult in good health. The source material was peripheral blood, sampled on day 0 of AZD1222 vaccination. As DNA, the CDR3 is TGTGCCTGGAGTTTTGGGGTAGGCGAGCAGTACTTC. As protein: CAWSFGVGEQYF.